The 7 T cell receptor beta chains below were found in one sample sequenced in a study of cytomegalovirus exposure and HLA in healthy donors. PCR employed 60 Vbeta and 13 Jbeta primers. Profiling relied on immunoSEQ multiplex PCR, and the TCRdb table lists in-frame clones only, not all of them. The table lists around 98,000 clones, roughly 70% of them singletons. The sample taken for sequencing was PBMCs. These receptors were obtained from a man aged 50-59 years in good health and CMV-seronegative.

The V call is TRBV4-3, the J call TRBJ1-6; 7 bases match TRBD1. The CDR3 has 16 amino acids. CDR1 and CDR2 (germline): LGHNA, YSLEER. J was trimmed by 8 bases and V by 0 bases; bases with no gene match: 7. The CDR3 loop is CASSQDTGTAYSPLHF. In DNA form, the CDR3 reads TGCGCCAGCAGCCAAGACACCGGGACAGCTTATTCACCCCTCCACTTT.

V is TRBV7-9 and J is TRBJ1-2; a weak D match, TRBD1 (6 bases). Looked up from germline, CDR1 is SEHNR and CDR2 is FQNEAQ (reference sequence). CDR3 length: 17 amino acids. Between the trimmed V and J ends, which lost 1 base and 2 bases, there was a span of 17 bases. CDR3 in amino acids: CASSLEAGARVNYGYTF. The CDR3 DNA reads as TGTGCCAGCAGCTTAGAAGCGGGGGCCAGAGTCAACTATGGCTACACCTTC.

V usage is TRBV6-6 and J usage is TRBJ1-5; maybe TRBD1 (5 bases). CDR1 and CDR2 (germline): MNHNY, SVGAGI (reference sequence). The ends were cut back, 0 bases at V and 5 bases at J, with 11 bases in the middle. The CDR3 covers 15 residues. The CDR3 DNA sequence: TGTGCCAGCAGTTACTCGGGCTGGGACTATCAGCCCCAGCATTTT. It specifies CASSYSGWDYQPQHF.

This clone has only a few counts. The chain's CDR3 is CASSLQGQGAGGYTF. CDR3 nucleotides: TGTGCCAGCAGCCTACAGGGACAGGGGGCTGGAGGCTACACCTTC. V and J are TRBV7-2 and TRBJ1-2; 12 bases fit TRBD1. Trimming cost V 5 bases and J 8 bases; bases outside gene matches: 9. The length of the CDR3 is 15 residues. CDR1 and CDR2 (germline): SGHTA, FQGNSA.

The chain uses TRBV28 and TRBJ2-5; a weak D match, TRBD1 (7 bases). The V gene's germline CDR1 is MDHEN and CDR2 SYDVKM. The CDR3 is 14 residues long. V lost 7 bases to trimming and J lost 6 bases, with 18 bases between them. In DNA form, the CDR3 reads TGTGCCAGCACCCTAGACAGGGACTCTAAGACCCAGTACTTC. It translates to CASTLDRDSKTQYF.

The chain carries TRBV5-6 and TRBJ2-1; 12 nucleotides match TRBD2. Germline V lookup: CDR1 SGHDT, CDR2 YYEEEE. The CDR3 totals 18 residues. The ends lost 0 bases at V and 6 bases at J; junction bases unmatched: 10. The CDR3: CASSLVTSGGTRRNEQFF. The CDR3 coding sequence is TGTGCCAGCAGCTTGGTTACTAGCGGGGGGACTCGGCGCAATGAGCAGTTCTTC. Filled out from reference TRBV5-6 and TRBJ2-1, the complete variable domain reads DAGVTQSPTHLIKTRGQQVTLRCSPKSGHDTVSWYQQALGQGPQFIFQYYEEEERQRGNFPDRFSGHQFPNYSSELNVNALLLGDSALYLCASSLVTSGGTRRNEQFFGPGTRLTVL.

V is TRBV27 and J is TRBJ1-5; TRBD1 matches at 9 bases. The V gene end was trimmed by 4 bases and the J gene end by 1 base; junction bases not matched to a gene: 2. The germline gives CDR1 MNHEY, CDR2 SMNVEV (reference sequence). The CDR3 runs 15 residues. The CDR3 region has the DNA TGTGCCAGCAGTTCGGACAGGGGAAGCAATCAGCCCCAGCATTTT. The encoded protein is CASSSDRGSNQPQHF.